This T cell receptor beta chain was documented in a study of CD8+ T cells in alopecia areata. As for the study in general: In an open-label trial, patients got 5 to 10 mg tofacitinib twice daily. Severity among treated patients was scored by the percentage of scalp area affected. Whole-study results and caveats: The study found TCR sharing across patients less clear than in mice, possibly for HLA reasons. Besides other cells, scalp samples also yield sequences of resident alphabeta T cells from normal skin.

Extraction and reverse transcription of RNA yielded cDNA as the sequencing template. Only in-frame clones appear in the TCRdb table, and some are missing; sequencing was by immunoSEQ multiplex PCR. The sample lists about 180,000 clones, around 49% occurring once. CDR1 is SGHRS and CDR2 is YFSETQ in the germline V gene. CDR3 size: 13 residues. V dropped 4 bases and J dropped 6; count of bases not matched to a gene: 4. The treatment was: oral pan-JAK inhibitor, 5-10 mg twice daily. On this clone itself: Its antigen remains unidentified.

Sequenced material: CD8+ T cells sorted from blood, taken around week 54, from a patient treated with tofacitinib. V usage is TRBV5-1 and J usage is TRBJ2-7; 10 bases line up with TRBD1. The sequence came from a human donor with alopecia areata. CDR3: CASSTRDRGEQYF. The CDR3 DNA sequence: TGCGCCAGCAGCACCCGGGACAGGGGCGAGCAGTACTTC.